This T cell receptor beta chain derives from a study of cytomegalovirus exposure and HLA in healthy donors. Notes on this clone: Because the CDR3 is missing its conserved closing phenylalanine or tryptophan, this is likely a read error. The limits of the CDR3 on the DNA are not certain, so only TCRdb's listed CDR3 is given.

Germline assignment: CDR1 DFQATT and CDR2 SNEGSKA (reference sequence). The CDR3 is 11 residues long, counting both termini. Assay: immunoSEQ multiplex PCR; the TCRdb copy retains only in-frame clones and omits some. The sample holds approximately 120,000 clones, 89% seen once. Sequenced sample: PBMCs. The receptor's source is a woman under 30 in good health and CMV-seronegative. The rearrangement links TRBV20-1 to TRBJ2-7; the table assigns TRBD2, which was not confirmed against the DNA. This chain's CDR3 is CGTFALASWGL.